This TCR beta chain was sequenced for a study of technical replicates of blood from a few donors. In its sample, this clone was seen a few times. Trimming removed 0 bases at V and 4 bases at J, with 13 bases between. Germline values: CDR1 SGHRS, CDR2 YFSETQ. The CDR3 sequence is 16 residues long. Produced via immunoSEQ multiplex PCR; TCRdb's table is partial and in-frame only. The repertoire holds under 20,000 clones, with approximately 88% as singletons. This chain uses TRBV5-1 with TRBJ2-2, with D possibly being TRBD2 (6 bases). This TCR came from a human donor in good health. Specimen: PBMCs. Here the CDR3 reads CASSLAGLASTGELFF. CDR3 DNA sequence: TGCGCCAGCAGCTTGGCCGGGCTAGCGAGCACCGGGGAGCTGTTTTTT.